The 14 T cell receptor beta chains reported below all come from one sample, sequenced in a study of cytomegalovirus exposure and HLA in healthy donors. 60 Vbeta and 13 Jbeta primers were used in PCR. Profiled with immunoSEQ multiplex PCR; TCRdb holds only in-frame clones, not every one. The sample lists 100,000 to 150,000 clones; almost 85% were seen once. Sequenced sample: PBMCs. The receptors shown here come from a woman younger than 30 in good health and CMV-seronegative.

This sequence joins TRBV16 and TRBJ2-5, with a tentative D call TRBD2 (5 bases). Trimming pared 4 bases from V and 5 bases from J, leaving 8 bases between. Germline V gene data show CDR1 as KGHSY and CDR2 as FQNENV. This CDR3 has 12 residues. The CDR3 protein is CASSLRTETQYF. The CDR3 region has the DNA TGTGCCAGCAGCCTCCGGACTGAGACCCAGTACTTC.

This chain connects TRBV7-9 to TRBJ1-1; 7 bases line up with TRBD1. CDR1 is SEHNR, CDR2 FQNEAQ, per germline (reference sequence). This CDR3 region has 14 residues. J gave up 4 bases and V 7 bases, and 9 bases lay outside the gene matches. The DNA for the CDR3 is TGTGCCAGCATCGATAGGGACAGCGGCACTGAAGCTTTCTTT. It encodes CASIDRDSGTEAFF.

This chain uses TRBV13 with TRBJ1-2; D remains unclear. CDR1 is PRHDT, CDR2 FYEKMQ, per germline (reference sequence). The CDR3 totals 11 residues. V was pared by 5 bases and J by 7 bases, with 8 bases between. CDR3 sequence reads: CASSRTFGYTF. CDR3 DNA: TGTGCCAGCAGCAGAACTTTTGGCTACACCTTC.

This clone has just one count. The chain is built from TRBV2 and TRBJ2-1; maybe TRBD1 (6 bases). The germline CDR1 and CDR2 sequences are SNHLY and FYNNEI. The CDR3 consists of 15 residues. V was pared by 0 bases and J by 2 bases, with 8 bases between. The CDR3 coding sequence is TGTGCCAGCAGTGAAGCCAGGGGTGCCTACAATGAGCAGTTCTTC. This encodes CASSEARGAYNEQFF.

The chain couples TRBV27 to TRBJ2-7, with 11 bases that match TRBD1. The V gene's germline CDR1 is MNHEY and CDR2 SMNVEV (reference sequence). The CDR3 contains 13 residues. V shed 5 bases, J shed 6 bases, and the junction held 3 bases outside the gene matches. This chain's CDR3 is CASSGQGATEQYF. In DNA form, the CDR3 reads TGTGCCAGCAGTGGACAGGGGGCGACCGAGCAGTACTTC.

The J gene is TRBJ2-7, the V gene TRBV4-2; 9 nucleotides match TRBD2. There are 12 residues in the CDR3. The germline gives CDR1 LGHNA, CDR2 YNFKEQ. Trimming at V came to 6 bases and at J to 10 bases, leaving 7 bases not matched to a gene. The CDR3 is CASSPAGGRQYF. For the CDR3, the DNA is TGTGCCAGCAGTCCTGCGGGGGGGCGACAGTACTTC.

This clone has only one observation. The chain uses TRBV5-8 and TRBJ1-4; 7 nucleotides align to TRBD1. Germline CDR1 is SGHTS and CDR2 is YDEGEE. After removal of 3 bases from V and 3 bases from J, the junction contained 5 bases not matched to a gene. The CDR3 spans 15 residues. The CDR3, as DNA: TGTGCCAGCAGCTCTGCCGGGACAGCTAATGAAAAACTGTTTTTT. Amino acids: CASSSAGTANEKLFF.

The rearrangement links TRBV4-3 to TRBJ1-3, with TRBD1 as a possible D gene (5 bases). Germline values: CDR1 LGHNA, CDR2 YSLEER. The V end was cut by 0 bases, the J end by 8 bases, with 11 bases between. The CDR3 extends over 14 amino acids. As DNA, the CDR3 is TGCGCCAGCAGCCAAGATTGGCAGGGCTACACCATATATTTT. This codes for CASSQDWQGYTIYF.

The chain links TRBV4-1 to TRBJ2-3, with a possible D match to TRBD1 (6 bases). Germline CDR1 and CDR2: MGHRA and YSYEKL. The germline V and J ends were trimmed by 3 bases and 2 bases, with 9 bases remaining between them. The CDR3 runs 14 residues. CDR3 in DNA: TGCGCCAGCAGCCAGGGACACTCCACAGATACGCAGTATTTT. It specifies CASSQGHSTDTQYF.

J is TRBJ2-7 and V is TRBV7-9; weak D call: TRBD2 (5 bases). Deletions cut 3 bases from V and 3 bases from J, with 6 bases between. The germline CDR1 and CDR2 sequences are SEHNR and FQNEAQ (reference sequence). The CDR3 length is 12 residues. CDR3 sequence: CASSFAGYEQYF. CDR3 nucleotide sequence: TGTGCCAGCAGCTTCGCGGGCTACGAGCAGTACTTC.

V gene TRBV19 combines with J gene TRBJ1-1; D is ambiguous. The CDR3 sequence is 13 residues long. V gave up 4 bases and J gave up 6 bases, with 12 bases separating them. Germline V gene data show CDR1 as LNHDA and CDR2 as SQIVND (reference sequence). This chain's CDR3 is CASSKTAFAEAFF. The CDR3 coding sequence is TGTGCCAGTAGTAAAACAGCTTTCGCTGAAGCTTTCTTT.

Comments on this clone: Germline and junction disagree at one end, which may indicate a read error. J is TRBJ2-4 and V is TRBV15, with D perhaps TRBD1 (5 bases). The CDR3 covers 15 residues. The germline gives CDR1 LNHNV, CDR2 YYDKDF (reference sequence). CDR3 sequence (DNA): TGTGCCACCAGCATCAGACAGCAAGCCAAAAACAGTCAGTACTTC. The encoded protein is CATSIRQQAKNSQYF. The full variable domain, rest sourced from reference TRBV15 and TRBJ2-4, is DAMVIQNPRYQVTQFGKPVTLSCSQTLNHNVMYWYQQKSSQAPKLLFHYYDKDFNNEADTPDNFQSRRPNTSFCFLDIRSPGLGDTAMYLCATSIRQQAKNSQYFGAGTRLSVL.

CDR3 bases: TGTGCCAGCTCTGAACGGACAGTGACGAGTTCACCCCTCCACTTT. Protein product: CASSERTVTSSPLHF. The chain carries TRBV6-1 and TRBJ1-6, with D possibly TRBD1 on 6 matching bases. Germline-derived CDR1 and CDR2 are MNHNS and SASEGT. This CDR3 contains 15 residues. V was shortened by 8 bases and J by 9 bases, with 20 bases between the two germline ends.

Only a few counts were recorded for this clone. The genes are TRBV4-2 and TRBJ2-1; 9 bases fit TRBD1. In germline, CDR1 is LGHNA, CDR2 YNFKEQ. The CDR3 sequence is 12 residues long. Losses at the gene ends were 6 bases for V and 9 bases for J; bases not matched to a gene: 3. The CDR3 reads CASRGQGGEQFF. The CDR3 coding sequence is TGTGCCAGCAGGGGACAGGGCGGTGAGCAGTTCTTC.